The clone carrying this T cell receptor beta chain was found once. Trimming removed 4 bases at V and 4 bases at J, with 20 bases between. In germline, CDR1 is SEHNR, CDR2 FQNEAQ (reference sequence). This CDR3 spans 17 amino acids. These data come from a study of control samples from healthy donors and cancer patients. Clones were sequenced by immunoSEQ multiplex PCR, and TCRdb holds only the in-frame ones, with some missing. The data contain 250,000 to 300,000 clones, roughly 82% of them seen just once; the ten biggest clones take up 10% to 15%. This sequence joins TRBV7-9 and TRBJ2-4, with D maybe TRBD2 (6 bases). The receptor comes from a woman aged 55-69 years with lung cancer. Source material: PBMCs. CDR3 sequence reads: CASSSGQSVLAKNIQYF. The DNA of the CDR3 is TGTGCCAGCAGCTCCGGCCAGTCGGTACTAGCTAAAAACATTCAGTACTTC.